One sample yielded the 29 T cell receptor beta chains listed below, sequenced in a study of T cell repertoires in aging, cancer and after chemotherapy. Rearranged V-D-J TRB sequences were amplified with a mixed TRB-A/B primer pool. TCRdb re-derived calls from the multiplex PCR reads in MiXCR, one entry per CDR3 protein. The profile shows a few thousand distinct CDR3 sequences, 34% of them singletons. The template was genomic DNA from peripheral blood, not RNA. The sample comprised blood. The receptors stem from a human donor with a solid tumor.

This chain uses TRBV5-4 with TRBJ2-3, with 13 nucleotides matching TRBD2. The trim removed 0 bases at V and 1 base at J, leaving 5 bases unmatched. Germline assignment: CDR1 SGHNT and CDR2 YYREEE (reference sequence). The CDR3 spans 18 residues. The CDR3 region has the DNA TGTGCCAGCAGCTTGGCCGGACTAGCGGGAGTCGGCACAGATACGCAGTATTTT. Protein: CASSLAGLAGVGTDTQYF.

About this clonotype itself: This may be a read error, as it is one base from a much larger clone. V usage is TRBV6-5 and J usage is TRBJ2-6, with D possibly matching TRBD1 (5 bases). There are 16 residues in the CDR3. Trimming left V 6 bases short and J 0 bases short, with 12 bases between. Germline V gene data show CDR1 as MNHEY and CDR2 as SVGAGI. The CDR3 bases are TGTGCCAGCAGAAAAAATACAGGCTCTGGGGCCAACGTCCTGACTTTC. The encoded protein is CASRKNTGSGANVLTF.

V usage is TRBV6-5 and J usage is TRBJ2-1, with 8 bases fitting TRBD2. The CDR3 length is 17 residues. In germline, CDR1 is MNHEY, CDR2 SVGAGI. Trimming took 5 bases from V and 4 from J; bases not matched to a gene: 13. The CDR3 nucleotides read TGTGCCAGCAGTGCCCGAATAACTAGCGGACAATACAATGAGCAGTTCTTC. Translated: CASSARITSGQYNEQFF.

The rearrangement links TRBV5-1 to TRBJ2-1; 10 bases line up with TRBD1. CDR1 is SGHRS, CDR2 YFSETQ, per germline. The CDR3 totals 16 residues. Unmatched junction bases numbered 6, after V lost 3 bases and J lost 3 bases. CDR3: CASSYRDRGNYNEQFF. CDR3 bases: TGCGCCAGCAGCTATAGGGACAGGGGAAACTACAATGAGCAGTTCTTC.

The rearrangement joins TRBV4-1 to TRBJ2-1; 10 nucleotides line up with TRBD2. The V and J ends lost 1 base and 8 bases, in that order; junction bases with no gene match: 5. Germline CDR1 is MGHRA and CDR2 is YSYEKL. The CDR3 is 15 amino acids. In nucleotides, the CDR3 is TGCGCCAGCAGCCAAGTTCTCACTAGCGGGGATGAGCAGTTCTTC. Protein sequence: CASSQVLTSGDEQFF.

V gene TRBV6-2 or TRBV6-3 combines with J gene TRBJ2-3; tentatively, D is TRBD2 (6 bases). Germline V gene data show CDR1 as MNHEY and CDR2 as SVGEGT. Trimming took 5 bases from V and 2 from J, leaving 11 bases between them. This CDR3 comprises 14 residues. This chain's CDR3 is CASSGGLITDTQYF. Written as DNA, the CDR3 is TGTGCCAGCAGTGGGGGACTCATCACAGATACGCAGTATTTT.

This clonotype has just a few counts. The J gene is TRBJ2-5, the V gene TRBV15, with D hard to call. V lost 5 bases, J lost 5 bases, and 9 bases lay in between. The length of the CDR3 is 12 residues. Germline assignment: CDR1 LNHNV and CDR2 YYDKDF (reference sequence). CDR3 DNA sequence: TGTGCCACCAGCGCGAGTCGGGAGACCCAGTACTTC. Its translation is CATSASRETQYF.

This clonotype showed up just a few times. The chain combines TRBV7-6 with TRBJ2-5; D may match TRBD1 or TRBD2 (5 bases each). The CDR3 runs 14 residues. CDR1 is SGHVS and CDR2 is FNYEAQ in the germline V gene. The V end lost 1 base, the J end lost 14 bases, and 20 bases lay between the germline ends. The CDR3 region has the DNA TGTGCCAGCAGCTTAGATGGTCAGGGATTACCGGGATACTTC. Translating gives CASSLDGQGLPGYF.

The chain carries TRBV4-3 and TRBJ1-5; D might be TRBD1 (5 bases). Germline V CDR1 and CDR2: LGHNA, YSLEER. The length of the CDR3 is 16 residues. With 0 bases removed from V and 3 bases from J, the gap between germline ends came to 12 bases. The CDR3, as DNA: TGCGCCAGCAGCCAAGATTACCAGGGCTCCAATCAGCCCCAGCATTTT. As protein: CASSQDYQGSNQPQHF.

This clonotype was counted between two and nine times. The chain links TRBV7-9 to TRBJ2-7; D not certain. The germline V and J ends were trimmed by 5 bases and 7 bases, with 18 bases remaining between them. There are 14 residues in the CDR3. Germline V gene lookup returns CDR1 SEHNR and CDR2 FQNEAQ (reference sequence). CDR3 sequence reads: CASSRATSLREQYF. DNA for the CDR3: TGTGCCAGCAGCCGGGCTACCTCCTTGCGGGAGCAGTACTTC. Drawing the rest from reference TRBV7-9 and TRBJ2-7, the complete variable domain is DTGVSQNPRHKITKRGQNVTFRCDPISEHNRLYWYRQTLGQGPEFLTYFQNEAQLEKSRLLSDRFSAERPKGSFSTLEIQRTEQGDSAMYLCASSRATSLREQYFGPGTRLTVT.

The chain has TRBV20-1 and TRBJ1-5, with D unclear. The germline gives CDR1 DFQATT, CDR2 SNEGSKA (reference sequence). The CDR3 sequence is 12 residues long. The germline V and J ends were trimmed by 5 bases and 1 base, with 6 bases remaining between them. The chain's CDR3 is CSASESNQPQHF. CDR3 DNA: TGCAGTGCTTCAGAGAGCAATCAGCCCCAGCATTTT.

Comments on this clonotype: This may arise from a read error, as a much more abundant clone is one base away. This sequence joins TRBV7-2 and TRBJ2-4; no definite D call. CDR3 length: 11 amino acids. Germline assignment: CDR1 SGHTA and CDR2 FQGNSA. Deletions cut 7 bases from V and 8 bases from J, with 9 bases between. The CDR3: CASNQRYIQYF. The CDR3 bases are TGTGCCAGCAACCAACGGTACATTCAGTACTTC.

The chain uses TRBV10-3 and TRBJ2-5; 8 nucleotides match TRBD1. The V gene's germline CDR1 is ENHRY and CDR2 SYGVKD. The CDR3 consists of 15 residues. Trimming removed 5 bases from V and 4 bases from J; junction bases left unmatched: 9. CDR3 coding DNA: TGTGCCATCAGTCTCTCCCGGGACAGGCGAGAGACCCAGTACTTC. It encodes CAISLSRDRRETQYF.

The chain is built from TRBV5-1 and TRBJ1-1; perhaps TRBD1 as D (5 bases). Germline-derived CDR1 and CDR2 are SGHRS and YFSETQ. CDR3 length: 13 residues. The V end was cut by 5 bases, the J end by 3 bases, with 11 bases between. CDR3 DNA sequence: TGCGCCAGCAGACTGGGGGGGGACACTGAAGCTTTCTTT. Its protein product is CASRLGGDTEAFF.

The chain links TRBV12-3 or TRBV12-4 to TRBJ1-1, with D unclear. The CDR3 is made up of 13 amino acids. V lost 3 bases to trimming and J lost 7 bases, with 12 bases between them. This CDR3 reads CASSFYGGNEAFF. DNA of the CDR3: TGTGCCAGCAGTTTTTATGGAGGGAATGAAGCTTTCTTT.

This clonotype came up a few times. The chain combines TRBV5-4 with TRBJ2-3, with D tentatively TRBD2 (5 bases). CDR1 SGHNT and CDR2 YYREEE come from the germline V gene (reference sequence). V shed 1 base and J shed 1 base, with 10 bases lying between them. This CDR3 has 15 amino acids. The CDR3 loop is CASSLTRGGTDTQYF. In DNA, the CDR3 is TGTGCCAGCAGCTTGACACGGGGTGGCACAGATACGCAGTATTTT.

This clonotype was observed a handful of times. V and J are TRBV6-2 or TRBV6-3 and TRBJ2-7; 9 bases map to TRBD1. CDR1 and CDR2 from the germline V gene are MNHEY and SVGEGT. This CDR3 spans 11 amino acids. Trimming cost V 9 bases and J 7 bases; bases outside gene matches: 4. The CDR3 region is CASHRGHEQYF. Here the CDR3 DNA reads TGTGCCAGTCACAGGGGGCATGAGCAGTACTTC.

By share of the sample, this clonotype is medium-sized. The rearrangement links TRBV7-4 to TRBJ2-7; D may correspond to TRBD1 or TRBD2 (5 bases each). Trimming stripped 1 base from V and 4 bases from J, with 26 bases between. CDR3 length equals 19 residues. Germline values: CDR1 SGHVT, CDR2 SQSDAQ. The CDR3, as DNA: TGTGCCAGCAGCTTAGTTTTGGGCTTGGGACCGGGACCGCATTACGAGCAGTACTTC. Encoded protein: CASSLVLGLGPGPHYEQYF. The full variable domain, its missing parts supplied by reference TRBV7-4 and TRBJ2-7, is GAGVSQSPRYKVAKRGRDVALRCDSISGHVTLYWYRQTLGQGSEVLTYSQSDAQRDKSGRPSGRFSAERPERSVSTLKIQRTEQGDSAVYLCASSLVLGLGPGPHYEQYFGPGTRLTVT.

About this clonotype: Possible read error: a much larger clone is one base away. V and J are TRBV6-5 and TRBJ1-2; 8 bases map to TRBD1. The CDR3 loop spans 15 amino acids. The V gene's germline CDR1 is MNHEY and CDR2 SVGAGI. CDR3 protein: CARSYSARGPDGYTF. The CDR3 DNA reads TGTGCCAGAAGTTACTCGGCCAGGGGGCCGGATGGCTACACCTTC.

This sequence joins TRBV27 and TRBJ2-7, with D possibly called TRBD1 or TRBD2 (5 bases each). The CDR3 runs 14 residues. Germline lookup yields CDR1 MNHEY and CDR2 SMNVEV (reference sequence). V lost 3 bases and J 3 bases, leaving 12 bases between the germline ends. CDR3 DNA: TGTGCCAGCAGTTTTTTAGGGACGGACTACGAGCAGTACTTC. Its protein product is CASSFLGTDYEQYF.

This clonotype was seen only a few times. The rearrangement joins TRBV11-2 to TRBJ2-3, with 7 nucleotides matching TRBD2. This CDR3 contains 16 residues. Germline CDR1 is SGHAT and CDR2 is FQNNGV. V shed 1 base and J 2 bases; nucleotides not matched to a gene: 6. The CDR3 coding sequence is TGTGCCAGCAGCTTAGCTGGGCGGGGGATCACAGATACGCAGTATTTT. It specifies CASSLAGRGITDTQYF.

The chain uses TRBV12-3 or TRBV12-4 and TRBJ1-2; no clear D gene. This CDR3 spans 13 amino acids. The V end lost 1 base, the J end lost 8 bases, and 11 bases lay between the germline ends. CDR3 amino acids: CASSLDSPRGYTF. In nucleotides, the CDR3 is TGTGCCAGCAGTTTAGACTCGCCTAGGGGCTACACCTTC.

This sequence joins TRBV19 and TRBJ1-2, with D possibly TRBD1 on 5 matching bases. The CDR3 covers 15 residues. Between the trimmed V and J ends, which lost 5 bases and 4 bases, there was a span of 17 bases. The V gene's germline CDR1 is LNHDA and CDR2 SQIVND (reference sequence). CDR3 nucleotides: TGTGCCAGTAGTCCCCGGTCAGGGACCCTCTATGGCTACACCTTC. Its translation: CASSPRSGTLYGYTF.

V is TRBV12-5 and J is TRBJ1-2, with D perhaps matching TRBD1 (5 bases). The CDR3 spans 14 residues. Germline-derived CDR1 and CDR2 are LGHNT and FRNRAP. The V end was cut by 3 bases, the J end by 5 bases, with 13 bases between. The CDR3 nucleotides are TGTGCTAGTGGTTTCACGACAGAACCGTATGGCTACACCTTC. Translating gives CASGFTTEPYGYTF.

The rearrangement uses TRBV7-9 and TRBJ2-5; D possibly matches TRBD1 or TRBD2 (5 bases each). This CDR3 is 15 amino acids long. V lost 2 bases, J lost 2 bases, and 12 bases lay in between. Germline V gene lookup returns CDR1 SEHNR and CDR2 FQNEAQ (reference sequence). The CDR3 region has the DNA TGTGCCAGCAGCTTAAACATGGGGGTACAAGAGACCCAGTACTTC. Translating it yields CASSLNMGVQETQYF.

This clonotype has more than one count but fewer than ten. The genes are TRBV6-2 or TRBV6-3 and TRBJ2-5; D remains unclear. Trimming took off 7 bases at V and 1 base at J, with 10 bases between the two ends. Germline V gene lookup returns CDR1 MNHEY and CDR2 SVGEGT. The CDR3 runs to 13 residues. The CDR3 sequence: CASTVSSQETQYF. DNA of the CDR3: TGTGCCAGCACCGTATCTAGCCAAGAGACCCAGTACTTC.

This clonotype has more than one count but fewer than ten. CDR3 coding DNA: TGTGCCACAGACAGGGGGCTCAGCAATCAGCCCCAGCATTTT. It yields the protein CATDRGLSNQPQHF. The rearrangement uses TRBV10-3 and TRBJ1-5, with 10 bases lining up with TRBD1. This CDR3 region has 14 residues. V was pared by 10 bases and J by 1 base, with 4 bases of the junction left unmatched. The V gene's germline CDR1 is ENHRY and CDR2 SYGVKD.

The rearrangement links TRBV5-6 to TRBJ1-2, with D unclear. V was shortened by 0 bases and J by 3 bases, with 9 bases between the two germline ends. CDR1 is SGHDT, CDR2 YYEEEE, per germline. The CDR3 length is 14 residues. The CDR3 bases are TGTGCCAGCAGCTTGGAACTTGTTGACTATGGCTACACCTTC. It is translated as CASSLELVDYGYTF.

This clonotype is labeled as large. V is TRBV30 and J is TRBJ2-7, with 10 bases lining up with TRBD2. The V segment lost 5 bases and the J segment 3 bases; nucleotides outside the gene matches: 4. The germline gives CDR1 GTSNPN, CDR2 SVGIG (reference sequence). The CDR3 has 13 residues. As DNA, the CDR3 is TGTGCCTGGGCGGCTAGCGGGAGCTACGAGCAGTACTTC. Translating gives CAWAASGSYEQYF.